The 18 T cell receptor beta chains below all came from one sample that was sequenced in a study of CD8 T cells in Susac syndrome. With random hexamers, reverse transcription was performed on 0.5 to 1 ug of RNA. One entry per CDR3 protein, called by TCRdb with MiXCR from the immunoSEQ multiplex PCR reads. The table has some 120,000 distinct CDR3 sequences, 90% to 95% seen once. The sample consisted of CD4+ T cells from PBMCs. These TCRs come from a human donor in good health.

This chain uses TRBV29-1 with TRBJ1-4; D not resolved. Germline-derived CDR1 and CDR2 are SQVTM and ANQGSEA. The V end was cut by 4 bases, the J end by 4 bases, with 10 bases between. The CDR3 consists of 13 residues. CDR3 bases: TGCAGCGTTGCAAAGGGAAATAATGAAAAACTGTTTTTT. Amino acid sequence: CSVAKGNNEKLFF.

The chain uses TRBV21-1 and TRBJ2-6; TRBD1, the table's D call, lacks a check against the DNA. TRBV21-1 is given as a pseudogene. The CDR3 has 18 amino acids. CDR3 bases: TGTGCCAGCAGCAAGTCGGGACAGGGGGCGCCCGGGGCCAACGTCCTGACTTTC. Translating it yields CASSKSGQGAPGANVLTF.

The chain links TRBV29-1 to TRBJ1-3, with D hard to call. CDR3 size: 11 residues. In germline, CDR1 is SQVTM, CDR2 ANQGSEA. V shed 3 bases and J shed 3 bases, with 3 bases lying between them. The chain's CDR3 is CSVDIGNTIYF. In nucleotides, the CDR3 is TGCAGCGTTGACATTGGAAACACCATATATTTT.

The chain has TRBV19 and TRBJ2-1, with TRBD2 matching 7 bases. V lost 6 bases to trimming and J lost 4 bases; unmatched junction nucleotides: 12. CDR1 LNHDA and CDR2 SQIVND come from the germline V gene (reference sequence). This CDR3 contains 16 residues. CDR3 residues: CASSNPGTKVYNEQFF. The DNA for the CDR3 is TGTGCCAGTAGCAACCCCGGGACTAAGGTTTACAATGAGCAGTTCTTC.

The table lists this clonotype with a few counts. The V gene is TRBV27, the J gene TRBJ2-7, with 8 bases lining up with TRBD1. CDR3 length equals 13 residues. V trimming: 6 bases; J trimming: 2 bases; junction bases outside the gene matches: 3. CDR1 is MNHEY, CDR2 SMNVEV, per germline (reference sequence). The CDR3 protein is CASSRQGPYEQYF. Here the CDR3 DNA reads TGTGCCAGCAGCCGACAGGGGCCCTACGAGCAGTACTTC.

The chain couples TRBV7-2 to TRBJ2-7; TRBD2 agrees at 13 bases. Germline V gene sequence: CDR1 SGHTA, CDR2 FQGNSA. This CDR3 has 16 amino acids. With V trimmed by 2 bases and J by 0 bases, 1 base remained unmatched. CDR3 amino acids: CASSLRTSGSSYEQYF. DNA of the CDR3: TGTGCCAGCAGCTTAAGGACTAGCGGGAGCTCCTACGAGCAGTACTTC.

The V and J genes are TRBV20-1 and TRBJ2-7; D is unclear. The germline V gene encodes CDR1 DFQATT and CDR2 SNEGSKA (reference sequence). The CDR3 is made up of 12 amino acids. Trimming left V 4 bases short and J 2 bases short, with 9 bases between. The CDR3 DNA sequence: TGCAGTGCTATCCGCCCACCCTACGAGCAGTACTTC. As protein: CSAIRPPYEQYF.

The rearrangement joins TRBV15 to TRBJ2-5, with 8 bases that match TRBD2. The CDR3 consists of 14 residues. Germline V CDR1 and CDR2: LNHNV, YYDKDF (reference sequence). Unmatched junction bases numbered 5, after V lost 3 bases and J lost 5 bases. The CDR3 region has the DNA TGTGCCACCAGCAGCCGGGGGGGAATGGAGACCCAGTACTTC. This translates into CATSSRGGMETQYF.

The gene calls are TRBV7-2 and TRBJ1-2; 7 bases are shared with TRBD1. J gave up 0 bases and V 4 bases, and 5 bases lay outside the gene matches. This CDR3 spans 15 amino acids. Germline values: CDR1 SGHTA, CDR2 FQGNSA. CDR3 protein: CASSYGTASNYGYTF. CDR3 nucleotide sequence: TGTGCCAGCAGCTACGGGACAGCCTCTAACTATGGCTACACCTTC.

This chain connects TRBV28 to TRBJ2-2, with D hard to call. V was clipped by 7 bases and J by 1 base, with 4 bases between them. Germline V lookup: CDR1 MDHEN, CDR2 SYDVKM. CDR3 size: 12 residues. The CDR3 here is CASNRNTGELFF. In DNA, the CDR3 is TGTGCCAGCAATCGGAACACCGGGGAGCTGTTTTTT. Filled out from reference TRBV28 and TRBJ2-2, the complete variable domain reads DVKVTQSSRYLVKRTGEKVFLECVQDMDHENMFWYRQDPGLGLRLIYFSYDVKMKEKGDIPEGYSVSREKKERFSLILESASTNQTSMYLCASNRNTGELFFGEGSRLTVL.

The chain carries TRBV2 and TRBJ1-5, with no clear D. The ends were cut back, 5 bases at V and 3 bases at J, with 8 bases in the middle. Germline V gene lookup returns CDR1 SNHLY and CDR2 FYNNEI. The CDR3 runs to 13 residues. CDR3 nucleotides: TGTGCCAGCAGTAAAACAGTCAATCAGCCCCAGCATTTT. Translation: CASSKTVNQPQHF.

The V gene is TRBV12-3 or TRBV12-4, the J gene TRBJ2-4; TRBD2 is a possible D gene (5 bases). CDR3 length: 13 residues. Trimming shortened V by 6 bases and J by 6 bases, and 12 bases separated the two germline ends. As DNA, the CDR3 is TGTGCCAGCAGGACCCAGGAGGTAAACATTCAGTACTTC. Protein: CASRTQEVNIQYF.

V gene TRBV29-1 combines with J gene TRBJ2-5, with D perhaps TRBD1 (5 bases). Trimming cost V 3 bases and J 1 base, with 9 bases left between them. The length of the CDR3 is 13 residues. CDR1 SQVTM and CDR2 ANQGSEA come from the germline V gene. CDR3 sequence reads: CSVEGRAQETQYF. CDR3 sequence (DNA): TGCAGCGTTGAGGGCAGGGCCCAAGAGACCCAGTACTTC.

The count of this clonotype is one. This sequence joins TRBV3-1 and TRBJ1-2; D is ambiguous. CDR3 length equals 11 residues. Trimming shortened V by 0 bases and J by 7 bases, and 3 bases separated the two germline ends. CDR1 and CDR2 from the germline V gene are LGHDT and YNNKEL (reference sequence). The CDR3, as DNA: TGTGCCAGCAGCCAAGAAAGTGGCTACACCTTC. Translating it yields CASSQESGYTF. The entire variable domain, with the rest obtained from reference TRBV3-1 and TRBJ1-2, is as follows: DTAVSQTPKYLVTQMGNDKSIKCEQNLGHDTMYWYKQDSKKFLKIMFSYNNKELIINETVPNRFSPKSPDKAHLNLHINSLELGDSAVYFCASSQESGYTFGSGTRLTVV.

The chain's CDR3 is CASSQLAGGPKTKNIQYF. In nucleotides, the CDR3 is TGTGCCAGCAGCCAACTAGCGGGAGGGCCGAAAACCAAAAACATTCAGTACTTC. The gene calls are TRBV7-9 and TRBJ2-4; 13 bases map to TRBD2. This CDR3 contains 18 residues. With 5 bases clipped from V and 2 bases from J, the junction kept 9 bases outside the gene matches. CDR1 is SEHNR and CDR2 is FQNEAQ in the germline V gene (reference sequence).

DNA for the CDR3: TGTGCCACCACTACGACTAGTGTATCTCACAATGAGCAGTTCTTC. It codes for CATTTTSVSHNEQFF. The chain has TRBV15 and TRBJ2-1; D is perhaps TRBD2 (6 bases). V lost 7 bases and J lost 5, with 18 bases in between. The germline gives CDR1 LNHNV, CDR2 YYDKDF (reference sequence). This CDR3 has 15 residues.

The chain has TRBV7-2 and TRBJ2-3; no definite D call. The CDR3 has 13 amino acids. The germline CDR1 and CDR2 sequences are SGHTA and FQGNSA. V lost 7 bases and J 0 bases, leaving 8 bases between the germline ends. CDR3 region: CASMRASTDTQYF. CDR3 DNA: TGTGCCAGCATGAGAGCGAGCACAGATACGCAGTATTTT.

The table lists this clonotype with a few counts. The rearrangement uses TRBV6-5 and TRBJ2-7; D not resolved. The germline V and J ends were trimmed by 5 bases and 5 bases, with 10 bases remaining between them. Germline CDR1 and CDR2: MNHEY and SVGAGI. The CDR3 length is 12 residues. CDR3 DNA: TGTGCCAGCAGTGGACGGACCCACGAGCAGTACTTC. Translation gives CASSGRTHEQYF.